The sample holds a few counts of the clone carrying this T cell receptor (delta chain). A read error may produce the germline difference seen at one junction end. These data are taken from a study of gamma-delta chains in newborns, infants, children. Study background: Polyclonal expansion of innate γδ T cells after birth follows microbial exposure.

The CDR3 runs 20 residues. Per germline, CDR1 GEAIGNYY and CDR2 EKD. TCRdb re-called the reads with CATT. In the table there are about 4,100 delta-chain clones, around 0.6% of which are singletons. This receptor was obtained from a child who was a newborn, infant or young child, either healthy, febrile or measles-vaccinated (not recorded which). The source material was blood. V and J are TRDV2 and TRDJ3; 9 bases are a match to TRDD3. CDR3 loop: CACDTILGDASSWDTRQVFF. DNA for the CDR3: TGTGCCTGTGACACCATACTGGGGGACGCAAGCTCCTGGGACACCCGACAGGTGTTTTTC.